These 21 T cell receptor beta chains were all obtained from the same sample, sequenced in a study of T cell repertoires in cytomegalovirus infection (dated by TCRdb to about 2019). The data were produced on an Illumina HiSeq 1500. Using fastp trimming at Q25 and MiXCR clonotype assembly, TCRdb reanalyzed the public sequencing data and kept in-frame beta chains. Merged by CDR3 protein, the rows form single entries marked with the most common genes and DNA. For this sample there are about 700,000 distinct CDR3 sequences; roughly 30% appear just once. The top ten clones comprise roughly 20% of the sample. For these receptors, no antigen is known. What this sample's treatment or condition label stands for: in vitro stimulation with specific CMV peptide epitopes to enrich CMV-specific T cells. The source was cultured PBMCs, collected from culture after CMV antigen stimulation. The source of these receptors is a human donor in good health (CMV status not recorded). Some clones in this sample may be carry-over from other donors' samples.

The chain carries TRBV7-9 and TRBJ2-3, with D possibly being TRBD2 (6 bases). This CDR3 has 16 amino acids. CDR1 is SEHNR, CDR2 FQNEAQ, per germline (reference sequence). V lost 5 bases, J lost 0 bases, and 15 bases lay in between. The chain's CDR3 is CASSPPGVASTDTQYF. The CDR3, as DNA: TGTGCCAGCAGCCCCCCGGGGGTCGCCAGCACAGATACGCAGTATTTT.

The CDR3 loop reads CASSLDPGIAETQYF. The CDR3 DNA reads TGTGCCAGCAGCTTAGACCCCGGGATAGCGGAGACCCAGTACTTC. The chain combines TRBV11-2 with TRBJ2-5; D might be TRBD2 (5 bases). CDR3 length: 15 amino acids. V was pared by 0 bases and J by 5 bases, with 13 bases between. Germline V CDR1 and CDR2: SGHAT, FQNNGV.

This clonotype has more than one count but fewer than ten. The chain links TRBV12-5 to TRBJ2-3; D is perhaps TRBD2 (6 bases). Trimming left V 0 bases short and J 5 bases short, with 6 bases between. The V gene's germline CDR1 is LGHNT and CDR2 FRNRAP. There are 13 residues in the CDR3. The CDR3 nucleotides read TGTGCTAGTGGTTTGGTAGCGGGAGATACGCAGTATTTT. Translating gives CASGLVAGDTQYF.

This chain uses TRBV6-9 with TRBJ2-7; D is perhaps TRBD1 (5 bases). V was cut by 4 bases and J by 2 bases, with 18 bases left in between. Germline CDR1 is MNHGY and CDR2 is SVAAGI. This CDR3 comprises 16 residues. The CDR3 protein is CASSSPGRPPTYEQYF. Written as DNA, the CDR3 is TGTGCCAGCAGTTCGCCAGGGCGACCCCCAACCTACGAGCAGTACTTC.

This chain connects TRBV4-1 to TRBJ1-6, with TRBD1 identical over 9 bases. There are 14 residues in the CDR3. V gave up 5 bases and J gave up 7 bases; unmatched junction bases: 3. From germline, CDR1 is MGHRA and CDR2 YSYEKL. CDR3 nucleotide sequence: TGCGCCAGCAGCAAAGGGACAGGGAATTCACCCCTCCACTTT. The encoded protein is CASSKGTGNSPLHF.

J is TRBJ2-1 and V is TRBV6-1; D is unresolved. Germline V gene data show CDR1 as MNHNS and CDR2 as SASEGT. This CDR3 is built from 12 residues. V lost 8 bases, J lost 4 bases, and 9 bases lay in between. The CDR3 loop reads CASFNGYNEQFF. CDR3 DNA sequence: TGTGCCAGCTTTAATGGGTACAATGAGCAGTTCTTC.

The sample holds many counts of this clonotype. V is TRBV7-2 and J is TRBJ1-6; tentative D call: TRBD1 (6 bases). The CDR3 loop spans 15 amino acids. V gave up 5 bases and J gave up 8 bases, with 16 bases separating them. Germline loops: CDR1 SGHTA, CDR2 FQGNSA. The CDR3 DNA sequence: TGTGCCAGCAGCGCACAGGGAAACTTTGATTCACCCCTCCACTTT. This codes for CASSAQGNFDSPLHF.

This clonotype was recorded a few times. V usage is TRBV7-9 and J usage is TRBJ1-2, with D perhaps matching TRBD1 (6 bases). This CDR3 has 13 residues. CDR1 and CDR2 from the germline V gene are SEHNR and FQNEAQ (reference sequence). V lost 5 bases and J lost 4, with 11 bases in between. The CDR3 bases are TGTGCCAGCAGCCGAGACAGGTTCTATGGCTACACCTTC. As protein: CASSRDRFYGYTF.

The chain carries TRBV20-1 and TRBJ2-7; D is possibly TRBD1 (6 bases). Germline CDR1 DFQATT, CDR2 SNEGSKA (reference sequence). V gave up 6 bases and J gave up 1 base, with 16 bases separating them. The CDR3 is 14 amino acids. This CDR3 is CSAARDTTSYEQYF. The CDR3, as DNA: TGCAGTGCAGCCCGGGACACGACATCCTACGAGCAGTACTTC.

The chain uses TRBV7-4 and TRBJ2-5, with 9 bases lining up with TRBD2. The germline CDR1 and CDR2 sequences are SGHVT and SQSDAQ. The CDR3 totals 17 residues. Trimming took 4 bases from V and 0 from J; bases not matched to a gene: 9. CDR3 amino acids: CASSSPLGLANQETQYF. CDR3 sequence (DNA): TGTGCCAGCAGCTCACCCCTGGGACTAGCAAACCAAGAGACCCAGTACTTC.

This clonotype was counted only a few times. The rearrangement links TRBV14 to TRBJ2-1, with unresolved D. The CDR3 spans 13 residues. V was pared by 8 bases and J by 5 bases, with 13 bases between. The germline V gene encodes CDR1 SGHDN and CDR2 FVKESK. The CDR3 DNA follows: TGTGCCAGCCAGGTAGGACCTGACAATGAGCAGTTCTTC. Protein sequence: CASQVGPDNEQFF. Full variable domain (missing parts from reference TRBV14 and TRBJ2-1): EAGVTQFPSHSVIEKGQTVTLRCDPISGHDNLYWYRRVMGKEIKFLLHFVKESKQDESGMPNNRFLAERTGGTYSTLKVQPAELEDSGVYFCASQVGPDNEQFFGPGTRLTVL.

This chain uses TRBV20-1 with TRBJ2-4; D not certain. The CDR3 has 14 amino acids. V shed 5 bases and J shed 2 bases, with 13 bases lying between them. The germline V gene encodes CDR1 DFQATT and CDR2 SNEGSKA (reference sequence). CDR3 coding DNA: TGCAGTGCTCCCTCCTTTGAGACCAAAAACATTCAGTACTTC. Translated: CSAPSFETKNIQYF.

There are a few counts of this clonotype. The chain carries TRBV7-8 and TRBJ1-1; 10 nucleotides match TRBD1. Per germline, CDR1 SGHVS and CDR2 FQNEAQ. The CDR3 runs 15 residues. V lost 5 bases to trimming and J lost 1 base; unmatched junction nucleotides: 4. The CDR3 is CASSPDRGRNTEAFF. As DNA, the CDR3 is TGTGCCAGCAGCCCGGACAGGGGGAGGAACACTGAAGCTTTCTTT.

The chain carries TRBV11-1 and TRBJ2-3; D not certain. V was pared by 5 bases and J by 0 bases, with 9 bases between. This CDR3 contains 14 residues. Germline V gives CDR1 SGHAT, CDR2 FQDESV (reference sequence). The CDR3 DNA follows: TGTGCCAGCAGCCGGTTTACTAGCACAGATACGCAGTATTTT. This sequence encodes CASSRFTSTDTQYF.

This sequence joins TRBV24-1 and TRBJ1-5, with a weak D call TRBD1 (6 bases). The V gene's germline CDR1 is KGHDR and CDR2 SFDVKD. V gave up 4 bases and J gave up 6 bases, with 15 bases separating them. This CDR3 region has 15 residues. The CDR3 DNA follows: TGTGCCACCAGTGACCCCGGGGGGCCAGGTCAGCCCCAGCATTTT. This encodes CATSDPGGPGQPQHF.

The chain uses TRBV6-1 and TRBJ1-1; 8 nucleotides line up with TRBD1. The CDR3 consists of 14 residues. CDR1 MNHNS and CDR2 SASEGT come from the germline V gene. V trimming: 0 bases; J trimming: 8 bases; junction bases outside the gene matches: 5. CDR3 DNA sequence: TGTGCCAGCAGTGAAGCCCGGGACAGGAGCGAAGCTTTCTTT. This codes for CASSEARDRSEAFF.

Many counts were recorded for this clonotype. This chain joins TRBV7-2 and TRBJ2-5; no definite D call. This CDR3 region has 14 residues. Germline V gene data show CDR1 as SGHTA and CDR2 as FQGNSA. V was cut by 0 bases and J by 2 bases, with 7 bases left in between. CDR3 region: CASSLALIQETQYF. CDR3 coding DNA: TGTGCCAGCAGCTTAGCCCTAATACAAGAGACCCAGTACTTC.

The V and J genes are TRBV19 and TRBJ2-1; TRBD1 might be the D (6 bases). This CDR3 has 14 amino acids. CDR1 and CDR2 from the germline V gene are LNHDA and SQIVND (reference sequence). V was clipped by 4 bases and J by 7 bases, with 14 bases between them. The CDR3 DNA follows: TGTGCCAGTAGTAGGGGGCGCGAAGTAAATGAGCAGTTCTTC. This translates into CASSRGREVNEQFF.

This clonotype was found many times. The junction and the germline gene differ at one end; a read error may be behind it. The chain uses TRBV7-8 and TRBJ1-1; 7 bases map to TRBD1. Germline CDR1 and CDR2: SGHVS and FQNEAQ. This CDR3 spans 12 amino acids. CDR3: CASSVRDSRPVF. CDR3 sequence (DNA): TGTGCCAGCAGCGTCCGGGACAGCCGGCCGGTCTTT.

There are a few counts of this clonotype. V and J are TRBV4-2 and TRBJ2-7, with D maybe TRBD1 (7 bases). There are 14 residues in the CDR3. Germline assignment: CDR1 LGHNA and CDR2 YNFKEQ. Trimming shortened V by 1 base and J by 9 bases, and 16 bases separated the two germline ends. CDR3 sequence (DNA): TGTGCCAGCAGCCAAGCTCCAGGGGGGTTCGTGCAGTACTTC. As protein: CASSQAPGGFVQYF.

Here the CDR3 DNA reads TGCAGTGCTAGAGATCTTAGCCCTGAGGGGACCCAGTACTTC. Translation gives CSARDLSPEGTQYF. The chain recombines TRBV20-1 with TRBJ2-5, with D possibly being TRBD2 (5 bases). This CDR3 comprises 14 residues. Trimming shortened V by 0 bases and J by 7 bases, and 15 bases separated the two germline ends. Per the germline V gene, CDR1 is DFQATT and CDR2 is SNEGSKA (reference sequence).